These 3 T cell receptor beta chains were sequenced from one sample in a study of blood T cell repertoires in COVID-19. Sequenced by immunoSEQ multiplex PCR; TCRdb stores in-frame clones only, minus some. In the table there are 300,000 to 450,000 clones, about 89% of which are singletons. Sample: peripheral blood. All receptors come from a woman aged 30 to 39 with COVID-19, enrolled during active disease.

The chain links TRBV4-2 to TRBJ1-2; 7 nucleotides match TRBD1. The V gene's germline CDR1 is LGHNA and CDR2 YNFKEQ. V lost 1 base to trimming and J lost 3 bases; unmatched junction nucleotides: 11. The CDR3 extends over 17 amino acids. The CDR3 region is CASSQGGDRVFDYGYTF. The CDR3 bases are TGTGCCAGCAGCCAAGGAGGAGACAGGGTTTTCGACTATGGCTACACCTTC.

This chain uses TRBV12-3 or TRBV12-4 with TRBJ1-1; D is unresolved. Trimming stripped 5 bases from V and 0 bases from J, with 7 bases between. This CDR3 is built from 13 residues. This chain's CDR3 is CASSRFMNTEAFF. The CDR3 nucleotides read TGTGCCAGCAGTCGGTTCATGAACACTGAAGCTTTCTTT.

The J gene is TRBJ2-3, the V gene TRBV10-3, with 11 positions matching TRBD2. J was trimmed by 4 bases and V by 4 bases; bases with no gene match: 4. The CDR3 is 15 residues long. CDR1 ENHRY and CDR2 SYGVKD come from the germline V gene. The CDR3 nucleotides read TGTGCCATCAGTGTCGTAGCGGGAGGGCCAGATACGCAGTATTTT. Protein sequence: CAISVVAGGPDTQYF.